The 19 T cell receptor beta chains presented below share a single source sample, sequenced in a study of blood T cell repertoires in COVID-19. This table comes from immunoSEQ multiplex PCR, and its TCRdb copy is limited to in-frame clones, with some not included. The sample records some 430,000 clones, about 90% being singletons. The material sequenced was PBMCs or T cells enriched from blood (not recorded which). Receptors were obtained from a man aged 18 to 29 who had recovered from COVID-19.

The chain's CDR3 is CAISEPGGMVGTEAFF. The CDR3, as DNA: TGTGCCATCAGTGAGCCGGGAGGGATGGTCGGGACTGAAGCTTTCTTT. V is TRBV10-3 and J is TRBJ1-1; D unresolved. V was pared by 2 bases and J by 5 bases, with 18 bases between. CDR1 ENHRY and CDR2 SYGVKD come from the germline V gene. The CDR3 consists of 16 residues.

The chain recombines TRBV7-9 with TRBJ2-1; a weak D match, TRBD1 (5 bases). CDR1 and CDR2 from the germline V gene are SEHNR and FQNEAQ (reference sequence). Trimming left V 5 bases short and J 5 bases short, with 16 bases between. The CDR3 is made up of 15 amino acids. The CDR3 spells CASSSQGITHNEQFF. As DNA, the CDR3 is TGTGCCAGCAGCAGTCAGGGTATCACACACAATGAGCAGTTCTTC. Supplemented by reference TRBV7-9 and TRBJ2-1, the full variable domain reads DTGVSQNPRHKITKRGQNVTFRCDPISEHNRLYWYRQTLGQGPEFLTYFQNEAQLEKSRLLSDRFSAERPKGSFSTLEIQRTEQGDSAMYLCASSSQGITHNEQFFGPGTRLTVL.

The chain recombines TRBV27 with TRBJ2-3, with TRBD2 as a possible D gene (5 bases). There are 15 residues in the CDR3. Germline lookup yields CDR1 MNHEY and CDR2 SMNVEV (reference sequence). Trimming stripped 4 bases from V and 4 bases from J, with 15 bases between. CDR3 DNA: TGTGCCAGCAGTTCCCAACTAGTATCGGCAGATACGCAGTATTTT. Its protein is CASSSQLVSADTQYF.

The chain has TRBV19 and TRBJ2-1; D is unclear. Per germline, CDR1 LNHDA and CDR2 SQIVND (reference sequence). CDR3 length: 15 amino acids. The ends were cut back, 2 bases at V and 3 bases at J, with 11 bases in the middle. This chain's CDR3 is CASSISETGYNEQFF. The CDR3 DNA follows: TGTGCCAGTAGTATATCAGAGACGGGCTACAATGAGCAGTTCTTC.

The chain couples TRBV27 to TRBJ1-6; 12 bases agree with TRBD1. The CDR3 totals 16 residues. CDR1 and CDR2 from the germline V gene are MNHEY and SMNVEV (reference sequence). After removal of 5 bases from V and 9 bases from J, the junction contained 8 bases not matched to a gene. The CDR3 sequence: CASSRRDRGLASPLHF. The CDR3 DNA sequence: TGTGCCAGCAGTCGCCGGGACAGGGGGCTAGCTTCACCCCTCCACTTT.

The rearrangement uses TRBV2 and TRBJ1-5, with D possibly being TRBD1 (6 bases). Deletions cut 5 bases from V and 4 bases from J, with 18 bases between. CDR1 and CDR2 (germline): SNHLY, FYNNEI. The CDR3 contains 16 residues. This chain's CDR3 is CASSHRGGELNQPQHF. Here the CDR3 DNA reads TGTGCCAGCAGTCATCGAGGGGGAGAGCTTAATCAGCCCCAGCATTTT.

This clone is a singleton in its sample. This sequence joins TRBV28 and TRBJ2-7; tentatively, D is TRBD1 (5 bases). Germline CDR1 reads MDHEN; CDR2 reads SYDVKM. The CDR3 loop spans 12 amino acids. Trimming stripped 6 bases from V and 6 bases from J, with 12 bases between. The chain's CDR3 is CASSLGQSEQYF. The DNA for the CDR3 is TGTGCCAGCAGCCTGGGGCAGTCCGAGCAGTACTTC.

V and J are TRBV28 and TRBJ2-7; D perhaps matches TRBD2 (6 bases). Germline V gene lookup returns CDR1 MDHEN and CDR2 SYDVKM. The CDR3 is 14 residues long. V was trimmed by 2 bases and J by 9 bases, leaving 17 bases between them. The CDR3 bases are TGTGCCAGCAGTTTACGGGGACTTCGTTTTGTGCAGTACTTC. Translated: CASSLRGLRFVQYF.

The table lists this clone with a count of one. The chain is built from TRBV4-2 and TRBJ2-5; weak D call: TRBD2 (6 bases). V lost 0 bases and J 5 bases, leaving 7 bases between the germline ends. CDR3 length equals 13 residues. In germline, CDR1 is LGHNA, CDR2 YNFKEQ. The CDR3 is CASSQEGRETQYF. CDR3 nucleotides: TGTGCCAGCAGCCAAGAAGGGAGGGAGACCCAGTACTTC.

The chain recombines TRBV7-2 with TRBJ2-3; the match to TRBD2 covers 15 bases. Germline values: CDR1 SGHTA, CDR2 FQGNSA. This CDR3 region has 19 residues. The ends lost 5 bases at V and 1 base at J; junction bases unmatched: 10. The CDR3 sequence is CASSESGLAGGLGTDTQYF. The CDR3 nucleotides are TGTGCCAGCAGCGAGTCGGGACTAGCGGGAGGATTGGGCACAGATACGCAGTATTTT.

The rearrangement links TRBV29-1 to TRBJ1-1, with TRBD1 identical over 9 bases. Germline CDR1 SQVTM, CDR2 ANQGSEA. V lost 4 bases to trimming and J lost 0 bases; unmatched junction nucleotides: 6. The CDR3 loop spans 15 amino acids. The CDR3 DNA reads TGCAGCGTTGGAGGGACAGGGACAATGAACACTGAAGCTTTCTTT. Residues: CSVGGTGTMNTEAFF.

This clone appeared a few times. The genes are TRBV20-1 and TRBJ2-7, with 9 bases matching TRBD1. V shed 6 bases, J shed 5 bases, and the junction held 2 bases outside the gene matches. Looked up from germline, CDR1 is DFQATT and CDR2 is SNEGSKA (reference sequence). CDR3 length: 11 residues. CDR3 region: CSAWTGDEQYF. The CDR3 bases are TGCAGTGCCTGGACAGGGGACGAGCAGTACTTC.

This chain uses TRBV5-6 with TRBJ1-2; 12 positions match TRBD1. Germline CDR1 is SGHDT and CDR2 is YYEEEE. J lost 8 bases, V lost 1 base, and 6 bases had no gene match. CDR3 length equals 15 residues. CDR3 region: CASSLWWDRGRGYTF. CDR3 DNA sequence: TGTGCCAGCAGCTTGTGGTGGGACAGGGGGCGCGGCTACACCTTC.

The chain joins TRBV7-9 to TRBJ1-4; the D gene is possibly TRBD1 (5 bases). The length of the CDR3 is 14 residues. V was pared by 4 bases and J by 5 bases, with 11 bases between. Per germline, CDR1 SEHNR and CDR2 FQNEAQ (reference sequence). This CDR3 is CASSSHGGNEKLFF. CDR3 nucleotide sequence: TGTGCCAGCAGCTCTCACGGGGGGAATGAAAAACTGTTTTTT.

The table lists this clone with a few counts. The CDR3 is CASSESIVTPDYGYTF. The CDR3 nucleotides read TGTGCCAGTAGTGAGTCTATAGTGACACCCGACTATGGCTACACCTTC. This rearrangement joins TRBV19 to TRBJ1-2; no clear D. Germline-derived CDR1 and CDR2 are LNHDA and SQIVND (reference sequence). Trimming pared 5 bases from V and 3 bases from J, leaving 19 bases between. CDR3 length equals 16 residues.

This chain links TRBV5-1 with TRBJ2-5, with 8 bases matching TRBD1. Germline V gene data show CDR1 as SGHRS and CDR2 as YFSETQ. The J segment lost 2 bases and the V segment lost 5 bases, leaving 14 bases of the junction unmatched. CDR3 length: 17 amino acids. As DNA, the CDR3 is TGCGCCAGCAGGAGGAGGTCAGGGGGCCTGAATCAAGAGACCCAGTACTTC. Translated, it gives CASRRRSGGLNQETQYF.

There are a few counts of this clone. The gene calls are TRBV7-8 and TRBJ1-3; 9 positions agree with TRBD1. Germline V gives CDR1 SGHVS, CDR2 FQNEAQ. The ends lost 6 bases at V and 3 bases at J; junction bases unmatched: 15. The CDR3 has 18 residues. CDR3 protein: CASSFATLTGGSGNTIYF. The CDR3 region has the DNA TGTGCCAGCAGTTTTGCGACCCTTACAGGGGGCAGTGGAAACACCATATATTTT. Filled out from reference TRBV7-8 and TRBJ1-3, the complete variable domain reads GAGVSQSPRYKVAKRGQDVALRCDPISGHVSLFWYQQALGQGPEFLTYFQNEAQLDKSGLPSDRFFAERPEGSVSTLKIQRTQQEDSAVYLCASSFATLTGGSGNTIYFGEGSWLTVV.

The gene calls are TRBV7-8 and TRBJ1-5; TRBD1 might be the D (5 bases). The CDR3 has 15 residues. Germline values: CDR1 SGHVS, CDR2 FQNEAQ. Between the trimmed V and J ends, which lost 2 bases and 0 bases, there was a span of 8 bases. The CDR3 spells CASSLPGYSNQPQHF. The CDR3 DNA reads as TGTGCCAGCAGCTTACCAGGGTATAGCAATCAGCCCCAGCATTTT.

The chain combines TRBV10-2 with TRBJ2-2; TRBD2 aligns across 9 bases. This CDR3 region has 18 residues. CDR1 is WSHSY and CDR2 is SAAADI in the germline V gene. The junction had 13 bases not matched to a gene; V was cut back by 2 bases and J by 6 bases. The CDR3 DNA is TGCGCCAGCAGTGAGAAGGGTAGCGGGGGAAGTATAGCCGGGGAGCTGTTTTTT. This codes for CASSEKGSGGSIAGELFF.